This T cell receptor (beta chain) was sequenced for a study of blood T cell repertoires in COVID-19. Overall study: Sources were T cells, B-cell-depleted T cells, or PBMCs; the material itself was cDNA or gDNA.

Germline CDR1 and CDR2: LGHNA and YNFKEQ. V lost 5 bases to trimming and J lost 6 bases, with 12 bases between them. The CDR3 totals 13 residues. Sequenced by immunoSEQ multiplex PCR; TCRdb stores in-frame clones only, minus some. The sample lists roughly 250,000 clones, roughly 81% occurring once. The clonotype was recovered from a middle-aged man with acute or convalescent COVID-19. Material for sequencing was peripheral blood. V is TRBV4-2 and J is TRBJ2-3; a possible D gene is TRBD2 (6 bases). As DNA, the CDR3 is TGTGCCAGCAGCGCCCGGGGGTCGGATACGCAGTATTTT. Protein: CASSARGSDTQYF.